This passage covers 2 T cell receptor beta chains from one sample sequenced in a study of technical replicates of blood from several donors. Clones were read by immunoSEQ multiplex PCR, and TCRdb kept only the in-frame ones, dropping some. The profile shows approximately 82,000 clones, 94% of them singletons. The sample was T cells isolated from PBMCs. All receptors come from a human donor in good health.

The V call is TRBV7-3, the J call TRBJ1-1; D unresolved. Germline V gene lookup returns CDR1 SGHTA and CDR2 FQGTGA. V lost 4 bases to trimming and J lost 1 base, with 7 bases between them. This CDR3 region has 13 residues. The CDR3 loop is CASSSQENTEAFF. Written as DNA, the CDR3 is TGTGCCAGCAGCTCTCAGGAGAACACTGAAGCTTTCTTT.

The gene calls are TRBV6-5 and TRBJ1-1; D possibly corresponds to TRBD1 (5 bases). The CDR3 extends over 13 amino acids. Germline CDR1 and CDR2: MNHEY and SVGAGI. The V and J ends lost 2 bases and 10 bases respectively, with 14 bases between them. This CDR3 is CASSYGSGLRAFF. Here the CDR3 DNA reads TGTGCCAGCAGTTACGGATCAGGGTTGCGAGCTTTCTTT.